This T cell receptor beta chain was identified during a study of CD8 T cells in Susac syndrome. Study conclusions and caveats: Individuals included in the TCR sequencing and HLA analysis were acknowledged by the study to be relatively few in number.

High-throughput TCR beta sequencing covered peripheral CD8+ and CD4+ T cells. Treatment-naive patients with stable or active relapsing-remitting disease served as multiple sclerosis controls. It was with random hexamers that about 0.45 to 1 ug RNA was reverse transcribed. Coverage of TCR beta CDR3 amplification by immunoSEQ multiplex PCR extended to 54 Vbeta and 13 Jbeta. MiXCR, applied by TCRdb to the immunoSEQ multiplex PCR reads, yields one record per CDR3 protein. The sample lists about 180,000 distinct CDR3 sequences, around 95% occurring once. On this clonotype: Its target is not known.

CDR1 SGHRS and CDR2 YFSETQ come from the germline V gene. V was pared by 3 bases and J by 5 bases, with 11 bases between. The CDR3 spans 13 residues. The clonotype was recovered from a human donor with multiple sclerosis. The rearrangement links TRBV5-1 to TRBJ2-5, with D perhaps matching TRBD2 (5 bases). Sequencing was performed on CD4+ T cells from PBMCs. Here the CDR3 DNA reads TGCGCCAGCAGCTCGGGGATTGACGAGACCCAGTACTTC. Translated: CASSSGIDETQYF.